The 21 T cell receptor beta chains reported below all come from one sample, sequenced in a study of blood T cell repertoires in COVID-19. Sequencing was performed with immunoSEQ multiplex PCR; in TCRdb, only in-frame clones are kept and a portion is missing. The sample has about 500,000 clones; roughly 91% are singletons. Sequencing was done on a sample of peripheral blood. The receptors derive from a woman between 50 and 59 years old with COVID-19, enrolled during active disease.

The chain uses TRBV28 and TRBJ2-5; weak D call: TRBD2 (7 bases). V shed 4 bases and J shed 5 bases, with 17 bases lying between them. The CDR3 consists of 15 residues. The germline V gene has CDR1 MDHEN and CDR2 SYDVKM. The CDR3 region has the DNA TGTGCCAGCAGTTCCTTAACGGGGGGCGGGGAGACCCAGTACTTC. Translated: CASSSLTGGGETQYF.

The chain couples TRBV6-6 to TRBJ1-2, with D uncertain. CDR1 is MNHNY and CDR2 is SVGAGI in the germline V gene (reference sequence). V was cut by 5 bases and J by 0 bases, with 16 bases left in between. The CDR3 has 16 residues. This chain's CDR3 is CASSPPEVEPNYGYTF. The CDR3 region has the DNA TGTGCCAGCAGTCCCCCCGAGGTAGAACCTAACTATGGCTACACCTTC.

The chain is built from TRBV18 and TRBJ1-5, with D perhaps matching TRBD1 (6 bases). Trimming cost V 1 base and J 4 bases, with 14 bases left between them. Germline values: CDR1 KGHSH, CDR2 LQKENI. The CDR3 is 16 residues long. CDR3 sequence reads: CASSPQNYRENQPQHF. The CDR3 DNA follows: TGTGCCAGCTCACCACAGAACTACAGGGAGAATCAGCCCCAGCATTTT.

The chain uses TRBV5-1 and TRBJ1-1, with TRBD1 as a possible D gene (5 bases). The length of the CDR3 is 14 residues. Trimming took off 5 bases at V and 3 bases at J, with 14 bases between the two ends. CDR1 and CDR2 from the germline V gene are SGHRS and YFSETQ. For the CDR3, the DNA is TGCGCCAGCAGATCTCAGGGAGGAGACACTGAAGCTTTCTTT. This codes for CASRSQGGDTEAFF.

About this clone itself: Other DNA sequences within the sample encode an identical CDR3. The chain carries TRBV13 and TRBJ2-1; 12 bases map to TRBD2. J was trimmed by 5 bases and V by 5 bases; bases with no gene match: 4. This CDR3 contains 15 residues. CDR1 and CDR2 from the germline V gene are PRHDT and FYEKMQ (reference sequence). CDR3: CASSLGLAGNNEQFF. For the CDR3, the DNA is TGTGCCAGCAGCCTTGGACTAGCGGGGAACAATGAGCAGTTCTTC.

The J gene is TRBJ2-3, the V gene TRBV18; D remains ambiguous. Germline loops: CDR1 KGHSH, CDR2 LQKENI. The CDR3 contains 14 residues. V lost 6 bases and J lost 0, with 10 bases in between. The DNA for the CDR3 is TGTGCCAGCTCGCCAGGCGGAAGCACAGATACGCAGTATTTT. Amino acid sequence: CASSPGGSTDTQYF.

The chain joins TRBV3-1 (or the pseudogene TRBV3-2) to TRBJ2-7; D perhaps matches TRBD2 (5 bases). This CDR3 has 15 residues. Per the germline V gene, CDR1 is LGHDT and CDR2 is YNNKEL (reference sequence). V was clipped by 3 bases and J by 0 bases, with 12 bases between them. The DNA for the CDR3 is TGTGCCAGCAGCCACCCTAGCCGGGCCTCCTACGAGCAGTACTTC. Translated: CASSHPSRASYEQYF.

The rearrangement links TRBV20-1 to TRBJ1-2; D possibly corresponds to TRBD1 (6 bases). This CDR3 comprises 14 residues. Germline V gene data show CDR1 as DFQATT and CDR2 as SNEGSKA (reference sequence). The V end was cut by 3 bases, the J end by 7 bases, with 18 bases between. CDR3 nucleotides: TGCAGTGCTAGTTCACAGGGAACTCCCGCTGGCTACACCTTC. Amino acids: CSASSQGTPAGYTF.

The CDR3 loop reads CASSLDPGAGNTQYF. CDR3 nucleotides: TGTGCCAGCAGCTTAGACCCAGGAGCGGGGAATACGCAGTATTTT. This chain uses TRBV7-2 with TRBJ2-3; 7 bases line up with TRBD2. The junction had 8 bases not matched to a gene; V was cut back by 1 base and J by 7 bases. Germline loops: CDR1 SGHTA, CDR2 FQGNSA. The CDR3 is 15 residues long.

The V gene is TRBV14, the J gene TRBJ1-1, with D perhaps TRBD1 (6 bases). The CDR3 runs to 14 residues. V lost 2 bases and J lost 1, with 8 bases in between. Germline V gene lookup returns CDR1 SGHDN and CDR2 FVKESK. CDR3 in amino acids: CASSQRGQNTEAFF. The CDR3 DNA is TGTGCCAGCAGCCAAAGGGGACAGAACACTGAAGCTTTCTTT.

This clone was detected only once. This rearrangement joins TRBV7-2 to TRBJ2-7; 8 bases fit TRBD2. The CDR3 has 15 amino acids. V was clipped by 0 bases and J by 1 base; unmatched bases: 2. Looked up from germline, CDR1 is SGHTA and CDR2 is FQGNSA. The DNA of the CDR3 is TGTGCCAGCAGCTTAGCTAGCGGGGTGTCCTACGAGCAGTACTTC. It yields the protein CASSLASGVSYEQYF.

V and J are TRBV3-1 (or the pseudogene TRBV3-2) and TRBJ1-1; a possible D gene is TRBD1 (6 bases). This CDR3 is 15 amino acids long. Looked up from germline, CDR1 is LGHDT and CDR2 is YNNKEL (reference sequence). V gave up 0 bases and J gave up 5 bases, with 13 bases separating them. CDR3 amino acids: CASSQEVSGETEAFF. CDR3 DNA: TGTGCCAGCAGCCAAGAGGTCTCAGGGGAGACTGAAGCTTTCTTT.

The rearrangement joins TRBV10-3 to TRBJ2-2, with D perhaps matching TRBD2 (6 bases). The V gene lost 7 bases and the J gene lost 1 base, with 13 bases spanning the gap. Germline lookup yields CDR1 ENHRY and CDR2 SYGVKD. There are 15 residues in the CDR3. CDR3 in DNA: TGTGCCATCACCTCGAGGGAGGTGAACACCGGGGAGCTGTTTTTT. This encodes CAITSREVNTGELFF.

V gene TRBV2 combines with J gene TRBJ2-5, with 8 positions matching TRBD2. The germline V gene has CDR1 SNHLY and CDR2 FYNNEI. The CDR3 totals 13 residues. V shed 6 bases, J shed 1 base, and the junction held 1 base outside the gene matches. CDR3 coding DNA: TGTGCCAGCAGGCGGGGGGTCCAAGAGACCCAGTACTTC. The encoded protein is CASRRGVQETQYF.

The rearrangement joins TRBV6-5 to TRBJ1-4; TRBD1 might be the D (6 bases). The CDR3 is made up of 15 amino acids. CDR1 is MNHEY, CDR2 SVGAGI, per germline. The V gene lost 8 bases and the J gene lost 2 bases, with 15 bases spanning the gap. The CDR3 DNA follows: TGTGCCAGCTCCCTCGGAACAGGGACTAATGAAAAACTGTTTTTT. Protein product: CASSLGTGTNEKLFF.

This clone was detected a few times. V and J are TRBV19 and TRBJ1-1; TRBD1 matches 8 bases. This CDR3 spans 12 amino acids. Germline-derived CDR1 and CDR2 are LNHDA and SQIVND (reference sequence). Unmatched junction bases numbered 3, after V lost 11 bases and J lost 1 base. CDR3 residues: CAGRGPNTEAFF. The DNA for the CDR3 is TGTGCCGGCAGGGGGCCGAACACTGAAGCTTTCTTT.

This chain links TRBV24-1 with TRBJ2-3; tentatively, D is TRBD2 (6 bases). Germline values: CDR1 KGHDR, CDR2 SFDVKD. With 0 bases removed from V and 0 bases from J, the gap between germline ends came to 6 bases. The CDR3 sequence is 15 residues long. The CDR3 sequence: CATSDLGGSTDTQYF. The CDR3 DNA is TGTGCCACCAGTGATTTGGGGGGGAGCACAGATACGCAGTATTTT.

This chain links TRBV15 with TRBJ2-7; D ambiguous. V was shortened by 3 bases and J by 0 bases, with 9 bases between the two germline ends. CDR3 size: 14 residues. In germline, CDR1 is LNHNV, CDR2 YYDKDF (reference sequence). The CDR3 spells CATSSQRFSYEQYF. The CDR3 DNA follows: TGTGCCACCAGCAGCCAGCGATTCTCCTACGAGCAGTACTTC.

This chain uses TRBV7-9 with TRBJ2-7; 9 positions match TRBD1. Unmatched junction bases numbered 6, after V lost 4 bases and J lost 2 bases. The CDR3 has 15 residues. CDR1 SEHNR and CDR2 FQNEAQ come from the germline V gene (reference sequence). The CDR3 region is CASSSSDRGTYEQYF. DNA for the CDR3: TGTGCCAGCAGCTCATCGGACAGGGGAACCTACGAGCAGTACTTC.

Note on this clone: Other DNA sequences of this sample code for an identical CDR3. The chain couples TRBV18 to TRBJ2-7, with 7 bases identical to TRBD1. CDR1 and CDR2 (germline): KGHSH, LQKENI. Trimming took 3 bases from V and 2 from J; bases not matched to a gene: 4. The CDR3 consists of 14 residues. In DNA form, the CDR3 reads TGTGCCAGCTCACCGGAGACAGGGACCTACGAGCAGTACTTC. This encodes CASSPETGTYEQYF.

V gene TRBV25-1 combines with J gene TRBJ1-1, with D unresolved. The CDR3 has 13 amino acids. V lost 1 base, J lost 10 bases, and 13 bases lay in between. Germline values: CDR1 MGHDK, CDR2 SYGVNS. The CDR3 sequence: CASSESLLSPAFF. The CDR3 region has the DNA TGTGCCAGCAGTGAATCACTCTTGTCTCCAGCTTTCTTT.